The 2 T cell receptor beta chains given below trace back to one sample, sequenced in a study of T cell changes during pregnancy in multiple sclerosis. The protocol was immunoSEQ multiplex PCR, while the TCRdb copy is restricted to in-frame clones and leaves out a portion. The table lists roughly 72,000 clones, around 89% of them singletons. The sequencing here drew on peripheral blood, taken in the first trimester of pregnancy. These receptors all come from a female donor in good health, enrolled as a control in a pregnancy study.

The sample holds a few counts of this clone. The rearrangement uses TRBV4-1 and TRBJ2-7; 9 positions match TRBD2. The V and J ends lost 4 bases and 2 bases, in that order; junction bases with no gene match: 18. CDR1 is MGHRA, CDR2 YSYEKL, per germline. This CDR3 has 19 residues. The CDR3 coding sequence is TGCGCCAGCAGCCGTCAAACGTCCCGGGCTAGCGGGACCCCCTACGAGCAGTACTTC. It translates to CASSRQTSRASGTPYEQYF.

This rearrangement joins TRBV5-1 to TRBJ1-2, with D perhaps matching TRBD1 (6 bases). V shed 0 bases and J shed 8 bases, with 17 bases lying between them. Germline-derived CDR1 and CDR2 are SGHRS and YFSETQ. The CDR3 has 15 residues. The CDR3 DNA reads as TGCGCCAGCAGCTTGGACGGACAGATATCCTCCGGCTACACCTTC. Its protein is CASSLDGQISSGYTF.